Below are 9 T cell receptor beta chains sequenced from a single sample in a study of blood T cell repertoires in COVID-19. The assay was immunoSEQ multiplex PCR, and TCRdb's table has in-frame clones only and misses some. The data show about 52,000 clones, about four fifths seen once. Specimen: peripheral blood. The receptor set was obtained from a woman of 80 years or more with COVID-19, enrolled during active disease.

The chain recombines TRBV11-2 with TRBJ2-2, with D tentatively TRBD2 (6 bases). This CDR3 has 16 amino acids. V lost 6 bases, J lost 4 bases, and 18 bases lay in between. Per germline, CDR1 SGHAT and CDR2 FQNNGV. The CDR3 region is CASRHYSGGATGELFF. DNA for the CDR3: TGTGCCAGCAGACACTATAGCGGAGGGGCCACCGGGGAGCTGTTTTTT.

The chain couples TRBV7-3 to TRBJ2-3; 7 bases map to TRBD1. This CDR3 has 14 residues. CDR1 and CDR2 from the germline V gene are SGHTA and FQGTGA. J lost 6 bases, V lost 5 bases, and 8 bases had no gene match. The CDR3 loop is CASSAGTAGDTQYF. CDR3 sequence (DNA): TGTGCCAGCAGCGCTGGGACAGCAGGGGATACGCAGTATTTT.

The chain uses TRBV19 and TRBJ2-2; 8 nucleotides line up with TRBD1. CDR1 and CDR2 from the germline V gene are LNHDA and SQIVND (reference sequence). V shed 6 bases and J 5 bases; nucleotides not matched to a gene: 8. The CDR3 spans 15 residues. CDR3 amino acids: CASRGDRGRTGELFF. The CDR3 DNA sequence: TGTGCCAGTAGGGGCGACAGGGGAAGGACCGGGGAGCTGTTTTTT. Drawing the rest from reference TRBV19 and TRBJ2-2, the complete variable domain is DGGITQSPKYLFRKEGQNVTLSCEQNLNHDAMYWYRQDPGQGLRLIYYSQIVNDFQKGDIAEGYSVSREKKESFPLTVTSAQKNPTAFYLCASRGDRGRTGELFFGEGSRLTVL.

The chain links TRBV28 to TRBJ2-1; TRBD2 matches at 8 bases. CDR1 and CDR2 (germline): MDHEN, SYDVKM. This CDR3 has 16 residues. The V gene end was trimmed by 3 bases and the J gene end by 5 bases; junction bases not matched to a gene: 9. CDR3 in amino acids: CASSFVDPGGNNEQFF. DNA for the CDR3: TGTGCCAGCAGTTTCGTGGATCCGGGGGGGAACAATGAGCAGTTCTTC.

The chain is built from TRBV6-2 or TRBV6-3 and TRBJ2-1; 9 bases agree with TRBD1. Per germline, CDR1 MNHEY and CDR2 SVGEGT. The CDR3 has 16 residues. Losses at the gene ends were 7 bases for V and 0 bases for J; bases not matched to a gene: 7. This chain's CDR3 is CASTPGQGYSYNEQFF. The CDR3 DNA reads as TGTGCCAGCACCCCGGGACAGGGATACTCCTACAATGAGCAGTTCTTC.

The rearrangement links TRBV4-1 to TRBJ2-5; tentatively, D is TRBD1 (5 bases). Germline CDR1 and CDR2: MGHRA and YSYEKL. V was cut by 1 base and J by 1 base, with 13 bases left in between. The CDR3 is 16 amino acids. CDR3 residues: CASSQGAGLSQETQYF. In DNA form, the CDR3 reads TGCGCCAGCAGCCAAGGGGCAGGGCTTTCCCAAGAGACCCAGTACTTC.

This sequence joins TRBV5-1 and TRBJ1-2, with TRBD1 identical over 7 bases. The CDR3 covers 13 residues. Looked up from germline, CDR1 is SGHRS and CDR2 is YFSETQ. Trimming at V came to 1 base and at J to 4 bases, leaving 1 base not matched to a gene. Written as DNA, the CDR3 is TGCGCCAGCAGCTTGTCAGGGGGCTATGGCTACACCTTC. Its protein is CASSLSGGYGYTF.

In DNA form, the CDR3 reads TGTGCCAGCAGCCAAGATCACTTTCGGCGGGCCTCGGTAGAGACCCAGTACTTC. This gives the protein CASSQDHFRRASVETQYF. The gene calls are TRBV4-2 and TRBJ2-5, with D perhaps matching TRBD2 (5 bases). The CDR3 is 18 residues long. The germline V and J ends were trimmed by 0 bases and 4 bases, with 21 bases remaining between them. Germline loops: CDR1 LGHNA, CDR2 YNFKEQ.

J is TRBJ1-2 and V is TRBV19; 9 positions match TRBD1. Germline V CDR1 and CDR2: LNHDA, SQIVND (reference sequence). This CDR3 comprises 16 residues. Losses at the gene ends were 6 bases for V and 4 bases for J; bases not matched to a gene: 12. The CDR3 loop is CASSRGRTGGGYGYTF. DNA of the CDR3: TGTGCCAGTAGCCGAGGGCGCACAGGGGGCGGCTATGGCTACACCTTC.